This T cell receptor (beta chain) was captured by sequencing in a study of cytomegalovirus exposure and HLA in healthy donors. This PCR relied on a set of 60 Vbeta primers and 13 Jbeta primers. TCRdb keeps only in-frame clones here, not all; method: immunoSEQ multiplex PCR. Here the sample spans about 100,000 clones, around 79% being singletons. The CDR3 runs 12 residues. V was trimmed by 4 bases and J by 1 base, leaving 5 bases between them. Germline V gene data show CDR1 as SGHDT and CDR2 as YYEEEE. Broader study findings: When a later analysis was performed, an Asian-associated ancestry cluster reportedly had fewer N-insertions than the approximately 680-donor mean. Cytomegalovirus-associated TCR beta chains were listed, numbering more than 150. Reports credit the classifier with highly specific, highly sensitive diagnosis of cytomegalovirus status.

To note about this clone: No antigen is known for it.

The specimen sequenced was PBMCs. The sequence was obtained from a female donor in good health and CMV-seropositive. V gene TRBV5-6 combines with J gene TRBJ1-1; D is unresolved. Here the CDR3 DNA reads TGTGCCAGCAGCCCAGGGAACACTGAAGCTTTCTTT. Translated: CASSPGNTEAFF.